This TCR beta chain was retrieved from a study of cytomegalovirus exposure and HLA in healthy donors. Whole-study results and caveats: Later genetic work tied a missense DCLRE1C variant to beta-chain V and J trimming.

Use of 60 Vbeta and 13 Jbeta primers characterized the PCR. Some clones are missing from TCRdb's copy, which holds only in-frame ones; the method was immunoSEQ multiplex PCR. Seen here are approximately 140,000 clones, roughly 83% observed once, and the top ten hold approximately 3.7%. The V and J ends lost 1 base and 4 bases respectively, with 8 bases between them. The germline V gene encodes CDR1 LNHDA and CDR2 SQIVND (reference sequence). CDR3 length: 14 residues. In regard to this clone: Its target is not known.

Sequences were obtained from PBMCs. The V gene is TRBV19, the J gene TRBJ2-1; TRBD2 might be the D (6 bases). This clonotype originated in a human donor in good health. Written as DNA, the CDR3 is TGTGCCAGTAGTATAGCGGGAGATTACAATGAGCAGTTCTTC. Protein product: CASSIAGDYNEQFF.